This T cell receptor (beta chain) emerged from a study of Graves' ophthalmopathy and Graves' hyperthyroidism. Findings and caveats of the study: Most thyroid clonotypes expanded beyond 0.001 frequency were also found in blood. From stable hyperthyroidism, ophthalmopathy was separated by a 13-signature model with 87.88% sensitivity and around 79% specificity.

The J segment lost 0 bases and the V segment lost 8 bases, leaving 11 bases of the junction unmatched. This CDR3 spans 17 amino acids. Germline assignment: CDR1 ENHRY and CDR2 SYGVKD. Active ophthalmopathy (CAS at least 3, NOSPECS at least 4), lasting under 3 months. This clonotype was observed at least ten times. The antigen remains undetermined. Researchers took RNA transcripts and amplified TCR beta CDR3 regions from them. After a first-round RT-PCR with HTBI primers, a second-round multiplex PCR was run. One entry per CDR3 protein, called by TCRdb with MiXCR from the multiplex PCR reads. This sample has hundreds of thousands of distinct CDR3 sequences; over 13% occur once, and the top ten carry roughly 10%.

This TCR was recovered from a woman aged 25 to 39 with Graves' ophthalmopathy. Sequences were obtained from blood. The chain joins TRBV10-3 to TRBJ2-4, with 9 bases identical to TRBD2. The CDR3 nucleotides read TGTGCCATCGGATCGGGACTAGCCCCTGGAGCCAAAAACATTCAGTACTTC. Encoded protein: CAIGSGLAPGAKNIQYF.